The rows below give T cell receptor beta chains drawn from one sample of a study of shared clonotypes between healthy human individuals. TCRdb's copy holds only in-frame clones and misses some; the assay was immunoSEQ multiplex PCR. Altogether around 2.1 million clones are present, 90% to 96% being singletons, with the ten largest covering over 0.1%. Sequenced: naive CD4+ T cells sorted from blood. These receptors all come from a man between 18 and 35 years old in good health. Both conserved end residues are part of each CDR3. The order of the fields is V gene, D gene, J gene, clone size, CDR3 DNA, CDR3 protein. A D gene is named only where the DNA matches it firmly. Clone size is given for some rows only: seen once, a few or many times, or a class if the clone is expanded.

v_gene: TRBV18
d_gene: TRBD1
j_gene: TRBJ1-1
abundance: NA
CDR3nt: TGTGCCAGCTCACCGAGGGACAGGGAAGCTTTCTTT
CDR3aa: CASSPRDREAFF

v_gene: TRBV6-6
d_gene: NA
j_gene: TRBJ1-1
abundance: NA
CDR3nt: TGTGCCAGCAGTTCAAGTATGACGGATTACACTGAAGCTTTCTTT
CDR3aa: CASSSSMTDYTEAFF

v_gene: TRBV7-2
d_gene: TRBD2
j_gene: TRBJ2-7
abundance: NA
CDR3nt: TGTGCCAGCAGCTCCCCTAGGGGACTAGCTCTGGCCGAGCAGTACTTC
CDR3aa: CASSSPRGLALAEQYF

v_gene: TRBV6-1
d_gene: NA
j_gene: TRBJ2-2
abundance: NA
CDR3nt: TGTGCCAGCAGGCCCGCCTCAGGGGTGACCGGGGAGCTGTTTTTT
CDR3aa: CASRPASGVTGELFF

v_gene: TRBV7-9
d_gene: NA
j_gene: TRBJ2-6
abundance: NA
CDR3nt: TGTGCCAGCAGCTCTAATAGTTTTGGGGCCAACGTCCTGACTTTC
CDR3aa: CASSSNSFGANVLTF

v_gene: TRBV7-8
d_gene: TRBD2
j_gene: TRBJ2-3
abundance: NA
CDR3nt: TGTGCCAGCAGCTTAGCGGTAGGGAGGGGTACAGATACGCAGTATTTT
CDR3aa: CASSLAVGRGTDTQYF

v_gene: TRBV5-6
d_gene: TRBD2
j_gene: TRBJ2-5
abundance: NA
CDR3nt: TGTGCCAGCAGCTTGCTTTCTAGCGGGGGGGCTTCGGAGACCCAGTACTTC
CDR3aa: CASSLLSSGGASETQYF

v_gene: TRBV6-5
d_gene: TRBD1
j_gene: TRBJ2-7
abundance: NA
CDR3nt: TGTGCCAGCAGTTACCGGGACAGGGGAGTCTACGAGCAGTACTTC
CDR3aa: CASSYRDRGVYEQYF

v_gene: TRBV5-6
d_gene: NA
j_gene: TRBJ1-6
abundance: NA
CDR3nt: TGTGCCAGCAGCTCGAATTCACCCCTCCACTTT
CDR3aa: CASSSNSPLHF

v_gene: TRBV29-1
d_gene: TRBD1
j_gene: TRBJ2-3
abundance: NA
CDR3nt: TGCAGCACTCAGCTAGGGACAGGGGGAACAGATACGCAGTATTTT
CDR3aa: CSTQLGTGGTDTQYF

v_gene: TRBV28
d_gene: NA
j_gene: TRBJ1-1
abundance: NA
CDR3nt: TGTGCCAGCAGATCGGGCACCATGAACACTGAAGCTTTCTTT
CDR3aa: CASRSGTMNTEAFF

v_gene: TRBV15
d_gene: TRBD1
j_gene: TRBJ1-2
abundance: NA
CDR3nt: TGTGCCACCAGCAGTTTGGATCACATATCGGTCCCACGACAGGGTGATGGCTACACCTTC
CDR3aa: CATSSLDHISVPRQGDGYTF

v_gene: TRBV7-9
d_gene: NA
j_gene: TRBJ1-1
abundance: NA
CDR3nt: TGTGCCAGCAGCCCCGCGGGGGGTGTCACTGAAGCTTTCTTT
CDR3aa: CASSPAGGVTEAFF

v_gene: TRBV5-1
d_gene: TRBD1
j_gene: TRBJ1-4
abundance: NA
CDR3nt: TGCGCCAGCAGCGTAGCAGGGGGCTCTAATGAAAAACTGTTTTTT
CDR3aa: CASSVAGGSNEKLFF

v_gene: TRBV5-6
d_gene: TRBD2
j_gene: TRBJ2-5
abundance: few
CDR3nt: TGTGCCAGCAGCCTGGGCGGACTAGCTGAAGAGACCCAGTACTTC
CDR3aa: CASSLGGLAEETQYF

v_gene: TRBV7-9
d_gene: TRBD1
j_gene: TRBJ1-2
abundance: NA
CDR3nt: TGTGCCAGCAGCCCGGGACAGGGGCACTATGGCTACACCTTC
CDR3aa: CASSPGQGHYGYTF

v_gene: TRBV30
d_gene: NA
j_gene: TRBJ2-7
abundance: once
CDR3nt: TGTGCCTGGAGTAGTTTGGGCAGGGGAAGCGAGCAGTACTTC
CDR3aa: CAWSSLGRGSEQYF

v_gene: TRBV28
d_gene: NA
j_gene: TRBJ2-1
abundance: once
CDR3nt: TGTGCCAGCAGTTTGACAGGGAGGACCTACAATGAGCAGTTCTTC
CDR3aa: CASSLTGRTYNEQFF

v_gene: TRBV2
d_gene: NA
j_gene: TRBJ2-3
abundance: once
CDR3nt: TGTGCCAGCAGCGACTGGTGGAGCACAGATACGCAGTATTTT
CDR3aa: CASSDWWSTDTQYF

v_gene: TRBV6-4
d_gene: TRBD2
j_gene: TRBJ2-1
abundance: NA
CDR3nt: TGTGCCAGCAGTGATTCGGGGGGTTTAGGCAATGAGCAGTTCTTC
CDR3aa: CASSDSGGLGNEQFF

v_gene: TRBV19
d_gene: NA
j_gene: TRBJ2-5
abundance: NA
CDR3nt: TGTGCCAGTAGCCTGGGAAGCCTGGAGACCCAGTACTTC
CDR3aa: CASSLGSLETQYF

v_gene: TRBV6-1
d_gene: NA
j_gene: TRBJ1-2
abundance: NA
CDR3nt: TGTGCCAGCACCCACAGTCTCTATGGCTACACCTTC
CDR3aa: CASTHSLYGYTF

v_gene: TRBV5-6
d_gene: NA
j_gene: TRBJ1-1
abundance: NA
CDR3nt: TGTGCCAGCAGCTTGAATTTAGGCCTTGGGGGTGAAGCTTTCTTT
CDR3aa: CASSLNLGLGGEAFF

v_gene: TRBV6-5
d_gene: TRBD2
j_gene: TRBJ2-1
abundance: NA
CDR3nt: TGTGCCAGCAGTTTTGGGAGGGCGATTTTAAATGAGCAGTTCTTC
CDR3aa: CASSFGRAILNEQFF

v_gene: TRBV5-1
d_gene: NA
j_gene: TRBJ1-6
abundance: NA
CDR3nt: TGCGCCAGCAGCAGCTTTCGGGGTGGAAATTCACCCCTCCACTTT
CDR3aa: CASSSFRGGNSPLHF

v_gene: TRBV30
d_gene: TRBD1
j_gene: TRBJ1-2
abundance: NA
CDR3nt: TGTGCCTGGAGACAGGGGCTAAATAACTATGGCTACACCTTC
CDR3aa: CAWRQGLNNYGYTF

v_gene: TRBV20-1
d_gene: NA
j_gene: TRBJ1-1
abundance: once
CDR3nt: TGCAGTGCCCCGGGACGGAATGAAGCTTTCTTT
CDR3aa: CSAPGRNEAFF

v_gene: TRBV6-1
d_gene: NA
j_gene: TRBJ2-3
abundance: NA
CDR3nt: TGTGCCGCCACACCCGAAGGAAACAGTGTAGATACGCAGTATTTT
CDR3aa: CAATPEGNSVDTQYF

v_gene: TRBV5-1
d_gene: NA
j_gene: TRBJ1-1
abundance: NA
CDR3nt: TGCGCCAGCAGCCTTCCTGGCACTGAAGCTTTCTTT
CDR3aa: CASSLPGTEAFF

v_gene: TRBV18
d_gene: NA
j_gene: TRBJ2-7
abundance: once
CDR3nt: TGTGCCAGCTCAGAGATCGGGGGGCTTCCCTACGAGCAGTACTTC
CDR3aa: CASSEIGGLPYEQYF

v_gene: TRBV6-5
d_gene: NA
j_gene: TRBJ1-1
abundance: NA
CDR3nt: TGTGCCAGCAGTTATGGGGTCGCTAACACTGAAGCTTTCTTT
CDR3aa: CASSYGVANTEAFF

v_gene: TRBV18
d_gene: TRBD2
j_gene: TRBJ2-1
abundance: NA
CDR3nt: TGTGCCAGCTCAGCGGGGTTAGCGGGAGACCGCGAGCAGTTCTTC
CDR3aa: CASSAGLAGDREQFF

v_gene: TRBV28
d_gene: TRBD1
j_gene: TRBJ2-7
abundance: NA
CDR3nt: TGTGCCAGCAGTGTTAGGGGACAGGGCGCCTACGAGCAGTACTTC
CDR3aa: CASSVRGQGAYEQYF

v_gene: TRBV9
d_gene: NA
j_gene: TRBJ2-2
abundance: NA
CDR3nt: TGTGCCAGCAGCGTAGCTGTTGGGGTCCTTGGAACCGGGGAGCTGTTTTTT
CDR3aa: CASSVAVGVLGTGELFF

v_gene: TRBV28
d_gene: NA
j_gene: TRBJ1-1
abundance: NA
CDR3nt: TGTGCCAGCAAGCTTAGTCCGGTGGCGAACACTGAAGCTTTCTTT
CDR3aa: CASKLSPVANTEAFF

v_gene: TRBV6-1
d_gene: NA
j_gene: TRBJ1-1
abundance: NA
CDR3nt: TGTGCCAGCAGTGAAAGACAACCTTCCAACACTGAAGCTTTCTTT
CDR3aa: CASSERQPSNTEAFF

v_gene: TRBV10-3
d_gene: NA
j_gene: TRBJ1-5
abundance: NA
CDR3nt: TGTGCCATCAGTGAGTCACGTTCCGAGCCCCAGCATTTT
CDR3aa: CAISESRSEPQHF

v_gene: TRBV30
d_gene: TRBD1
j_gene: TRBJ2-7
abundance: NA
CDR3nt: TGTGCCTGGCAACGACAGGGGGGCGAGCAGTACTTC
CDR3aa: CAWQRQGGEQYF

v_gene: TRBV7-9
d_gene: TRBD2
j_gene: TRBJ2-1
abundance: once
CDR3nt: TGTGCCAGCAGCCGGGGGGACTACAATGAGCAGTTCTTC
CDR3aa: CASSRGDYNEQFF

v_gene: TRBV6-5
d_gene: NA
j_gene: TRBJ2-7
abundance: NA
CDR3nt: TGTGCCAGCAGTCAAACAGGGTACCGTCCCTACGAGCAGTACTTC
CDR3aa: CASSQTGYRPYEQYF

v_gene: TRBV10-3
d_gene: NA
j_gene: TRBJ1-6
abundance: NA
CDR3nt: TGTGCCATCTCGGGACGGGATAATTCACCCCTCCACTTT
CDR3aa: CAISGRDNSPLHF

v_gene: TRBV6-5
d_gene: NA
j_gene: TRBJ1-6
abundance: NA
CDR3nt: TGTGCCAGCAGTCTGGTGGCACCAAATTCACCCCTCCACTTT
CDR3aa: CASSLVAPNSPLHF

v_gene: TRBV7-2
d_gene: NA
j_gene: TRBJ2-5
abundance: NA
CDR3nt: TGTGCCAGCAGCGGGGGTGGGGACCCCCGAGGTGGGACCCAGTACTTC
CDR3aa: CASSGGGDPRGGTQYF

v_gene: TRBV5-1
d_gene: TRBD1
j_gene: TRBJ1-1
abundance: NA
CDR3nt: TGCGCCAGCAGCACCCGGACAGGGGGGGATTCTGAAGCTTTCTTT
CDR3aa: CASSTRTGGDSEAFF

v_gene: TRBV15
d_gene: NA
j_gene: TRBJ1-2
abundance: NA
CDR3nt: TGTGCCACCAGCAGAGAAGAAGGGTTCTATGGCTACACCTTC
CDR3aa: CATSREEGFYGYTF

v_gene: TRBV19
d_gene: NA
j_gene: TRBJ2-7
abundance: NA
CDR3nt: TGTGCCAGTAGTATAGAGAGGGTTGGAGGGAGGCCCTACGAGCAGTACTTC
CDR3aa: CASSIERVGGRPYEQYF